This T cell receptor beta chain stems from a study of vaccination effects on CD4 cells after COVID-19. Cultured cells yielded isolated CD4+ T cells after approximately nine days. Worth noting for this clone: What it binds is unknown.

Profiling relied on immunoSEQ multiplex PCR, and the TCRdb table lists in-frame clones only, not all of them. The repertoire has around 46,000 clones, 67% of them found once; the top ten carry over 4.5%. V gave up 1 base and J gave up 1 base, with 10 bases separating them. Germline V gene data show CDR1 as SEHNR and CDR2 as FQNEAQ (reference sequence). The CDR3 runs 15 residues. The chain links TRBV7-9 to TRBJ1-1; D remains ambiguous. The TCR comes from a human donor who received a COVID-19 vaccine. The sample in question was CD4+ T cells from PBMCs cultured without peptide, obtained before COVID-19 vaccination. The CDR3 reads CASSLGFSRNTEAFF. In DNA form, the CDR3 reads TGTGCCAGCAGCTTAGGGTTCTCGAGGAACACTGAAGCTTTCTTT.